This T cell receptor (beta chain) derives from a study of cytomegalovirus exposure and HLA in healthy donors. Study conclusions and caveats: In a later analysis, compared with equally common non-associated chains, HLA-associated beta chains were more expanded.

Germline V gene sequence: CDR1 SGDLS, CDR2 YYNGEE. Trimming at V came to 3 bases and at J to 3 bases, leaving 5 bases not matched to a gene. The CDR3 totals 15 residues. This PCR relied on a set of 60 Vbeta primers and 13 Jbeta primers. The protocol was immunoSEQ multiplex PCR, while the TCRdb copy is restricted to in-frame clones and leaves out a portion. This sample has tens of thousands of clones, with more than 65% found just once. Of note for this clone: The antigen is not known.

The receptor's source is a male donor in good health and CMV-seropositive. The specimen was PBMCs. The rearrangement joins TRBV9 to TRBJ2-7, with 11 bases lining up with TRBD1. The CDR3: CASSERDRGDYEQYF. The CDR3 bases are TGTGCCAGCAGCGAGCGGGACAGGGGGGACTACGAGCAGTACTTC.